These 30 T cell receptor beta chains share one sample of origin, sequenced in a study of response to subunit inactivated influenza vaccine. TCRdb processed the RT-PCR reads anew with MiXCR; each CDR3 protein has one entry. The sample includes more than 200,000 distinct CDR3 sequences, about 12% seen only once; the top ten take 7.8%. The sequencing here drew on non-naive T cells sorted from PBMCs, taken 14 to 15 days before vaccination. These receptors were collected from a man in his fifties or sixties who received an inactivated influenza vaccine.

This clonotype has only a few counts. The chain uses TRBV20-1 and TRBJ1-1; the match to TRBD1 covers 7 bases. J lost 2 bases, V lost 6 bases, and 9 bases had no gene match. Germline assignment: CDR1 DFQATT and CDR2 SNEGSKA (reference sequence). This CDR3 is 14 amino acids long. CDR3: CSARPGQINTEAFF. Written as DNA, the CDR3 is TGCAGTGCAAGACCGGGACAGATAAACACTGAAGCTTTCTTT.

This clonotype was seen repeatedly, ten times or more. The chain uses TRBV15 and TRBJ2-2; maybe TRBD2 (5 bases). The CDR3 is made up of 13 amino acids. V lost 4 bases to trimming and J lost 5 bases, with 8 bases between them. CDR1 is LNHNV, CDR2 YYDKDF, per germline (reference sequence). The chain's CDR3 is CATSNRDTGELFF. The CDR3 nucleotides read TGTGCCACCAGCAACCGGGATACCGGGGAGCTGTTTTTT.

This clonotype was detected a few times. The chain employs TRBV10-3 and TRBJ1-1; TRBD1 matches 9 bases. J lost 1 base, V lost 8 bases, and 2 bases had no gene match. This CDR3 spans 13 amino acids. The germline gives CDR1 ENHRY, CDR2 SYGVKD. CDR3 sequence (DNA): TGTGCCATCTCGGGACAGGGGAACACTGAAGCTTTCTTT. Amino acid sequence: CAISGQGNTEAFF.

This sequence joins TRBV5-1 and TRBJ2-3; 11 bases match TRBD2. Looked up from germline, CDR1 is SGHRS and CDR2 is YFSETQ. V shed 5 bases and J 4 bases; nucleotides not matched to a gene: 6. The CDR3 contains 15 residues. The CDR3 loop reads CASSPTSGSPDTQYF. The CDR3 nucleotides are TGCGCCAGCAGTCCAACTAGCGGGAGCCCAGATACGCAGTATTTT.

The chain joins TRBV4-2 to TRBJ2-3; 15 nucleotides line up with TRBD2. The length of the CDR3 is 18 residues. V lost 3 bases to trimming and J lost 0 bases; unmatched junction nucleotides: 4. CDR1 is LGHNA and CDR2 is YNFKEQ in the germline V gene. CDR3 protein: CASSQTGTSGGSTDTQYF. CDR3 DNA: TGTGCCAGCAGCCAGACGGGGACTAGCGGGGGGAGCACAGATACGCAGTATTTT.

The chain couples TRBV6-5 to TRBJ1-2, with TRBD1 identical over 10 bases. Germline CDR1 reads MNHEY; CDR2 reads SVGAGI. The CDR3 is 16 residues long. Trimming cost V 2 bases and J 7 bases; bases outside gene matches: 10. The CDR3 bases are TGTGCCAGCAGTTACACCCGACAGGGGGCGCGGGGTGGCTACACCTTC. Its translation is CASSYTRQGARGGYTF.

In this sample, this clonotype turned up a few times. The CDR3 sequence is CSGNRDGYTF. In nucleotides, the CDR3 is TGCAGTGGCAATAGGGATGGCTACACCTTC. J is TRBJ1-2 and V is TRBV20-1; D unclear. CDR3 length: 10 amino acids. V gave up 7 bases and J gave up 6 bases, with 9 bases separating them. Germline V gives CDR1 DFQATT, CDR2 SNEGSKA (reference sequence).

This clonotype has more than one count but fewer than ten. The chain links TRBV6-2 or TRBV6-3 to TRBJ2-3, with D unresolved. The CDR3 runs to 13 residues. Germline lookup yields CDR1 MNHEY and CDR2 SVGEGT. Trimming cost V 4 bases and J 4 bases, with 9 bases left between them. The CDR3 bases are TGTGCCAGCAGTTTGGCTTTGGCAGATACGCAGTATTTT. Translating gives CASSLALADTQYF.

The rearrangement links TRBV5-1 to TRBJ1-2, with D perhaps TRBD1 (5 bases). V was pared by 4 bases and J by 7 bases, with 14 bases between. Germline values: CDR1 SGHRS, CDR2 YFSETQ. The CDR3 length is 13 residues. CDR3 in DNA: TGCGCCAGCAGCACCGACAGTGCGGGTGGCTACACCTTC. Its translation is CASSTDSAGGYTF. Drawing the rest from reference TRBV5-1 and TRBJ1-2, the complete variable domain is KAGVTQTPRYLIKTRGQQVTLSCSPISGHRSVSWYQQTPGQGLQFLFEYFSETQRNKGNFPGRFSGRQFSNSRSEMNVSTLELGDSALYLCASSTDSAGGYTFGSGTRLTVV.

There are a few counts of this clonotype. V and J are TRBV14 and TRBJ2-7; the D call may be TRBD1 or TRBD2 (5 bases each). CDR1 is SGHDN and CDR2 is FVKESK in the germline V gene. Trimming pared 0 bases from V and 2 bases from J, leaving 14 bases between. This CDR3 has 16 amino acids. The CDR3, as DNA: TGTGCCAGCAGCCAAGAATCAGGGAGACCAACCTACGAGCAGTACTTC. Its protein is CASSQESGRPTYEQYF.

Ten or more counts support this clonotype. The V call is TRBV12-3 or TRBV12-4, the J call TRBJ2-7, with 14 bases aligning to TRBD2. The trim removed 7 bases at V and 6 bases at J, leaving 5 bases unmatched. This CDR3 is 14 amino acids long. The CDR3 DNA reads as TGTGCCAGCACGTCCGGGACTAGCGGGGGCGAGCAGTACTTC. Its translation: CASTSGTSGGEQYF.

The table lists this clonotype with a few counts. V gene TRBV10-3 combines with J gene TRBJ1-5, with D possibly TRBD1 on 5 matching bases. Germline V lookup: CDR1 ENHRY, CDR2 SYGVKD. This CDR3 contains 15 residues. Trimming stripped 6 bases from V and 0 bases from J, with 12 bases between. DNA for the CDR3: TGTGCCATCAGCTCTGGGGGGGGTAGCAATCAGCCCCAGCATTTT. Protein product: CAISSGGGSNQPQHF.

J is TRBJ2-1 and V is TRBV5-1; either TRBD1 or TRBD2 may fit D (5 bases each). Per germline, CDR1 SGHRS and CDR2 YFSETQ. This CDR3 is 15 amino acids long. V lost 4 bases, J lost 0 bases, and 11 bases lay in between. The CDR3 nucleotides are TGCGCCAGCAGCCCCGGGACCGTCTCCTACAATGAGCAGTTCTTC. Protein sequence: CASSPGTVSYNEQFF.

The V call is TRBV29-1, the J call TRBJ2-1; no firm D call. This CDR3 is built from 8 residues. Germline V CDR1 and CDR2: SQVTM, ANQGSEA. V lost 3 bases and J lost 12, with 3 bases in between. DNA of the CDR3: TGCAGCGTTGAGCGGCAGTTCTTC. This sequence encodes CSVERQFF.

This clonotype showed up just a few times. The CDR3 DNA follows: TGCGCCAGCAGCAACGGACAATTCAGAACTGAAGCTTTCTTT. This sequence encodes CASSNGQFRTEAFF. The gene calls are TRBV4-1 and TRBJ1-1, with a weak D call TRBD1 (5 bases). Germline assignment: CDR1 MGHRA and CDR2 YSYEKL. CDR3 size: 14 residues. Trimming removed 5 bases from V and 5 bases from J, with 15 bases in between.

The rearrangement joins TRBV3-1 to TRBJ1-4; TRBD1 is a possible D gene (5 bases). Deletions cut 0 bases from V and 7 bases from J, with 21 bases between. From germline, CDR1 is LGHDT and CDR2 YNNKEL (reference sequence). This CDR3 has 18 residues. The CDR3 protein is CASSQDWGGVPGVEKLFF. CDR3 nucleotides: TGTGCCAGCAGCCAAGATTGGGGGGGGGTTCCGGGAGTTGAAAAACTGTTTTTT.

This clonotype was picked up many times. The CDR3 region is CASRHLTGSYEQYF. The CDR3 nucleotides read TGTGCCAGCAGGCACCTGACAGGCTCCTACGAGCAGTACTTC. This chain connects TRBV6-2 or TRBV6-3 to TRBJ2-7; the D gene is possibly TRBD1 (6 bases). Germline CDR1 MNHEY, CDR2 SVGEGT. This CDR3 comprises 14 residues. Trimming pared 6 bases from V and 0 bases from J, leaving 12 bases between.

This clonotype was counted many times. The rearrangement joins TRBV5-5 to TRBJ2-5; 11 bases match TRBD1. The V gene end was trimmed by 2 bases and the J gene end by 4 bases; junction bases not matched to a gene: 1. Germline V gene sequence: CDR1 SGHKS, CDR2 YYEKEE (reference sequence). The length of the CDR3 is 14 residues. Here the CDR3 DNA reads TGTGCCAGCAGCTTCGGGACAGGGGGAGAGACCCAGTACTTC. Its protein product is CASSFGTGGETQYF.

This clonotype was seen more than once but under ten times. The gene calls are TRBV6-2 or TRBV6-3 and TRBJ2-1; 8 bases are shared with TRBD2. The CDR3 covers 17 residues. V was pared by 2 bases and J by 0 bases, with 6 bases of the junction left unmatched. Germline-derived CDR1 and CDR2 are MNHEY and SVGEGT. CDR3 sequence (DNA): TGTGCCAGCAGTTACCCCCCGGGACTAGGCTCCTACAATGAGCAGTTCTTC. Its protein product is CASSYPPGLGSYNEQFF.

The chain uses TRBV5-5 and TRBJ1-6, with D possibly matching TRBD1 (6 bases). V lost 4 bases to trimming and J lost 4 bases, with 9 bases between them. From germline, CDR1 is SGHKS and CDR2 YYEKEE (reference sequence). This CDR3 contains 14 residues. As DNA, the CDR3 is TGTGCCAGCAGCGACGGGACATATAATTCACCCCTCCACTTT. This translates into CASSDGTYNSPLHF.

This rearrangement joins TRBV13 to TRBJ2-2, with D maybe TRBD2 (6 bases). Trimming removed 7 bases from V and 2 bases from J, with 11 bases in between. In germline, CDR1 is PRHDT, CDR2 FYEKMQ (reference sequence). The CDR3 sequence is 14 residues long. The chain's CDR3 is CASNRGINTGELFF. DNA for the CDR3: TGTGCCAGCAACCGCGGGATTAACACCGGGGAGCTGTTTTTT.

In this sample, this clonotype turned up many times. The rearrangement joins TRBV13 to TRBJ2-7; 8 bases match TRBD1. CDR1 and CDR2 from the germline V gene are PRHDT and FYEKMQ (reference sequence). V was pared by 7 bases and J by 1 base, with 12 bases of the junction left unmatched. The CDR3 consists of 16 residues. The CDR3 reads CASTPSGRGLSYEQYF. The CDR3 bases are TGTGCCAGCACCCCTTCGGGCAGGGGGCTTTCCTACGAGCAGTACTTC.

V is TRBV7-9 and J is TRBJ2-1; 7 bases agree with TRBD1. The V segment lost 1 base and the J segment 6 bases; nucleotides outside the gene matches: 6. The germline gives CDR1 SEHNR, CDR2 FQNEAQ (reference sequence). This CDR3 is 15 amino acids long. The CDR3 region has the DNA TGTGCCAGCAGCTTAGGCCGACAGGGAATCAATGAGCAGTTCTTC. This translates into CASSLGRQGINEQFF.

The sample holds many counts of this clonotype. The chain is built from TRBV19 and TRBJ1-1; TRBD1 matches 9 bases. Germline CDR1 is LNHDA and CDR2 is SQIVND (reference sequence). The CDR3 sequence is 15 residues long. Unmatched junction bases numbered 8, after V lost 6 bases and J lost 3 bases. The CDR3 sequence is CASSRTGAVYTEAFF. Written as DNA, the CDR3 is TGTGCCAGTAGCCGGACAGGGGCTGTGTACACTGAAGCTTTCTTT.

The chain combines TRBV20-1 with TRBJ1-1; 9 positions match TRBD1. Germline V lookup: CDR1 DFQATT, CDR2 SNEGSKA (reference sequence). The CDR3 consists of 16 residues. J gave up 0 bases and V 6 bases, and 11 bases lay outside the gene matches. The CDR3 loop reads CSAHPTTGGLNTEAFF. The DNA of the CDR3 is TGCAGTGCGCATCCTACGACAGGGGGTTTGAACACTGAAGCTTTCTTT.

This clonotype was counted ten times or more. The CDR3 bases are TGCGCCAGCTCGGGACAGGGGAGCTCCTACGAGCAGTACTTC. Protein sequence: CASSGQGSSYEQYF. The rearrangement joins TRBV5-1 to TRBJ2-7; 10 bases agree with TRBD1. CDR1 and CDR2 (germline): SGHRS, YFSETQ. This CDR3 region has 14 residues. Losses at the gene ends were 7 bases for V and 0 bases for J; bases not matched to a gene: 4.

This clonotype was found a few times. The chain joins TRBV7-9 to TRBJ2-1; D is perhaps TRBD1 or TRBD2 (5 bases each). Looked up from germline, CDR1 is SEHNR and CDR2 is FQNEAQ (reference sequence). V was cut by 5 bases and J by 5 bases, with 16 bases left in between. The CDR3 is 15 amino acids. CDR3 bases: TGTGCCAGCAGCGCCGGGACCCAGATAGACAATGAGCAGTTCTTC. As protein: CASSAGTQIDNEQFF.

This clonotype appeared many times. The chain joins TRBV12-3 or TRBV12-4 to TRBJ2-7, with 9 bases lining up with TRBD1. J was trimmed by 3 bases and V by 1 base; bases with no gene match: 1. The length of the CDR3 is 14 residues. CDR3 sequence: CASSLGDRVYEQYF. DNA for the CDR3: TGTGCCAGCAGTTTAGGGGACAGGGTCTACGAGCAGTACTTC.

This rearrangement joins TRBV20-1 to TRBJ2-7; tentative D call: TRBD2 (6 bases). The V gene's germline CDR1 is DFQATT and CDR2 SNEGSKA (reference sequence). The V end was cut by 4 bases, the J end by 4 bases, with 14 bases between. The CDR3 contains 13 residues. The CDR3 protein is CSATQDGSYEQYF. In DNA form, the CDR3 reads TGCAGTGCTACCCAGGACGGGAGTTACGAGCAGTACTTC.

Many counts were recorded for this clonotype. The chain uses TRBV20-1 and TRBJ2-7; D is unresolved. The CDR3 has 12 amino acids. The germline gives CDR1 DFQATT, CDR2 SNEGSKA (reference sequence). The V end was cut by 2 bases, the J end by 3 bases, with 8 bases between. The chain's CDR3 is CSARSAVYEQYF. The DNA for the CDR3 is TGCAGTGCTAGATCGGCGGTCTACGAGCAGTACTTC.